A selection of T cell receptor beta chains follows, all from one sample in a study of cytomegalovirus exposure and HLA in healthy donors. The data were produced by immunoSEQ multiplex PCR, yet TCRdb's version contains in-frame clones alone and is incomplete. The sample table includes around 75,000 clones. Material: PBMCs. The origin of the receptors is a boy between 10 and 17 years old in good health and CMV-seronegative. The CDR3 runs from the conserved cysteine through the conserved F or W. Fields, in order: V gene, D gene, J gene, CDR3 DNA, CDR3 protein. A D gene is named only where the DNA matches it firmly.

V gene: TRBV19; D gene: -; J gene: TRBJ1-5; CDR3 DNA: TGTGCCAGTAACCAGCCGGGGCCCCAGCATTTT; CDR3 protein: CASNQPGPQHF
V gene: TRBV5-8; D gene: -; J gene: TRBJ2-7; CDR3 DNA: TGTGCCAGCAGCTTAACAGGGTGGGGATCCTACGAGCAGTACTTC; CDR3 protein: CASSLTGWGSYEQYF
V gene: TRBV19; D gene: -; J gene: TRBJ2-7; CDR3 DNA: TGTGCCAGTAGTAGTGGCGGGGTGGGCGAGCAGTACTTC; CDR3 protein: CASSSGGVGEQYF
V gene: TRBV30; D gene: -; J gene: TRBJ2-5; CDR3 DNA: TGTGCCTGGAGTGTTAGAGGGCAAGAGACCCAGTACTTC; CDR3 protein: CAWSVRGQETQYF
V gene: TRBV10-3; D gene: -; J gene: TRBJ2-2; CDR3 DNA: TGTGCCACCCAGGCGCGGGCCGGGGAGCTGTTTTTT; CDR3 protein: CATQARAGELFF
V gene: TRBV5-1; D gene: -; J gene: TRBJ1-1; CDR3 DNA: TGCGCCAGCAGCTCGACAGTGAACACTGAAGCTTTCTTT; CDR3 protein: CASSSTVNTEAFF
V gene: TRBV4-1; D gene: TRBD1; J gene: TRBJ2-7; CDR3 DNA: TGCGCCAGCAGCCAAGATGACAGGGAAGTCGTCGAGCAGTACTTC; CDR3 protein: CASSQDDREVVEQYF
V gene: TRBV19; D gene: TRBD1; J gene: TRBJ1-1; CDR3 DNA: TGTGCCAGTAGTCTAGGACAGGGTTTGAACACTGAAGCTTTCTTT; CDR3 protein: CASSLGQGLNTEAFF
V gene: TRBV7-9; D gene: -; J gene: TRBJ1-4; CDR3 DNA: TGTGCCAGCAGCTTAGTCCGGACTAATGAAAAACTGTTTTTT; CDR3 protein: CASSLVRTNEKLFF
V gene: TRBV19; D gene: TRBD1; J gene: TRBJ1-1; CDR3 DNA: TGTGCCAGTACTAGTGTGGGGACAGGGGTGCGGAACACTGAAGCTTTCTTT; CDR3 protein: CASTSVGTGVRNTEAFF
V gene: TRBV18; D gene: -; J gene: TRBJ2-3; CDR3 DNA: TGTGCCAGCTCACCGACGGGGGGACAAGATACGCAGTATTTT; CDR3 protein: CASSPTGGQDTQYF
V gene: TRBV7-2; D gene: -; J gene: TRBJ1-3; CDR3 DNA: TGTGCCAGCAGTTACCTGTCGAGCTCTGGAAACACCATATATTTT; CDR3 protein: CASSYLSSSGNTIYF
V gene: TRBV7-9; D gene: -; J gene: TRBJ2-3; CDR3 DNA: TGTGCCAGCAGCTTAGCGGGGCGGCAGGATACGCAGTATTTT; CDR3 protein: CASSLAGRQDTQYF
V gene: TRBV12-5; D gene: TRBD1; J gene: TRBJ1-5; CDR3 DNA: TGTGCTAGTGGTTTGCTCGGGACAGATCAGCCCCAGCATTTT; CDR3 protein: CASGLLGTDQPQHF
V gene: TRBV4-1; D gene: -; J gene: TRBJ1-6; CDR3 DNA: TGCGCCAGCAGCCTACAAACAGGGAGCTATAATTCACCCCTCCACTTT; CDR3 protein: CASSLQTGSYNSPLHF
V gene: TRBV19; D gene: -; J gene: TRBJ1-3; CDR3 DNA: TGTGCCAGTATCGGACATCCAGTGAGAGGAAACACCATATATTTT; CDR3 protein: CASIGHPVRGNTIYF
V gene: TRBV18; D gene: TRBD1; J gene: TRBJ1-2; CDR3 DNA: TGTGCCAGCGCGGCTCAACAGGGGGATAACTATGGCTACACCTTC; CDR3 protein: CASAAQQGDNYGYTF
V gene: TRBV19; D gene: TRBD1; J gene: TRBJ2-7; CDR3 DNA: TGTGCCAGTAGTTTGGGACAGGGGGCCGCCTACGAGCAGTACTTC; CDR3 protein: CASSLGQGAAYEQYF
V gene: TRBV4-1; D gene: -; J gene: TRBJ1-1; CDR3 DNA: TGCGCCAGCAGCCTTAGGACAGACCGGGCCTCTGAAGCTTTCTTT; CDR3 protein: CASSLRTDRASEAFF
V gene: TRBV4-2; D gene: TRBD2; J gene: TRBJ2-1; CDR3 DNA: TGTGCCAGCCGGCTAGCGGGAGTAGGTTACAATGAGCAGTTCTTC; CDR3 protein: CASRLAGVGYNEQFF
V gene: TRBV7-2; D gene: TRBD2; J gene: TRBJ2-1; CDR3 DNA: TGTGCCAGCAGCTTGGACCGCTTTAATTTAGCGGGTGGCCATGAGCAGTTCTTC; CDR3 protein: CASSLDRFNLAGGHEQFF
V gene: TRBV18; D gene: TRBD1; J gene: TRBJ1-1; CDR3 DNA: TGTGCCAGCTCACCCCGGGGGACAGGGGGAAGCATGAACACTGAAGCTTTCTTT; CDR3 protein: CASSPRGTGGSMNTEAFF
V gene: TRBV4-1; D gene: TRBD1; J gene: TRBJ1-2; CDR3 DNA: TGCGCCAGCAGCCAACCCAGGGGGCGAGAGAATGGCTACACCTTC; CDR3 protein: CASSQPRGRENGYTF
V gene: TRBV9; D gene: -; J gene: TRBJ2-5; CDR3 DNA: TGTGCCAGCAGCGCGAACCACGGGACTCTCCAGTACTTC; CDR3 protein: CASSANHGTLQYF
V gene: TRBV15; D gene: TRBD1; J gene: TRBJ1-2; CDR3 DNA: TGTGCCACCAGCAGCCGACAGGGGGGCTACACCTTC; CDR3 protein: CATSSRQGGYTF